This T cell receptor (beta chain) emerged from a study of technical replicates of blood from a few donors. Generated by immunoSEQ multiplex PCR, the TCRdb table keeps only in-frame clones and is missing some. The sample has 95,000 to 100,000 clones, almost 96% seen once. This CDR3 is built from 15 residues. CDR1 is SGHKS and CDR2 is YYEKEE in the germline V gene (reference sequence). The junction had 5 bases not matched to a gene; V was cut back by 4 bases and J by 5 bases. The rearrangement links TRBV5-5 to TRBJ2-1; 11 positions agree with TRBD2. The TCR sequence derives from a human donor in good health. Sequencing input: T cells isolated from PBMCs. The CDR3 DNA reads TGTGCCAGCAGCATTCCGGGACTAGCGGACAATGAGCAGTTCTTC. Amino acids: CASSIPGLADNEQFF.